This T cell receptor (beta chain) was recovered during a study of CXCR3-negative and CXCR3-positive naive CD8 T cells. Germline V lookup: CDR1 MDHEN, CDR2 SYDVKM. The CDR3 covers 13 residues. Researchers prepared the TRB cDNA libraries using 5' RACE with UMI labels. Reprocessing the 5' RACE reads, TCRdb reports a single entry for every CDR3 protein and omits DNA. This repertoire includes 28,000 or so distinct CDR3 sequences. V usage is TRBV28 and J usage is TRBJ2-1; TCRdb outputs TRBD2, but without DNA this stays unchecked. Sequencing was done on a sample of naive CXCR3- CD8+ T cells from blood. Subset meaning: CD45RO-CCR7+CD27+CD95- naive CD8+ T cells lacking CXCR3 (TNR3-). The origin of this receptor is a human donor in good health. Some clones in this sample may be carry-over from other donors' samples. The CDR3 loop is CASIKGTIDEQFF.